The 24 T cell receptor beta chains in this list originate from one sample, sequenced in a study of T cell responses to AZD1222 COVID-19 vaccine. The repertoire was sequenced with immunoSEQ multiplex PCR; TCRdb's copy has only in-frame clones and lacks some. Of roughly 65,000 clones detected, around four fifths appear once; the ten largest clones hold 20% to 30%. The sample was peripheral blood, taken 28 days after the second AZD1222 dose. Every receptor here comes from an adult who received the AZD1222 COVID-19 vaccine.

The rearrangement joins TRBV7-2 to TRBJ2-3; D uncertain. Germline loops: CDR1 SGHTA, CDR2 FQGNSA. The V end was cut by 3 bases, the J end by 4 bases, with 8 bases between. The CDR3 covers 13 residues. The CDR3 DNA reads TGTGCCAGCAGCTTGGATTTCCCAGATACGCAGTATTTT. Its translation: CASSLDFPDTQYF.

V is TRBV18 and J is TRBJ2-1; TRBD2 aligns across 11 bases. From germline, CDR1 is KGHSH and CDR2 LQKENI. CDR3 length: 17 amino acids. The V gene end was trimmed by 4 bases and the J gene end by 4 bases; junction bases not matched to a gene: 9. The CDR3 protein is CASSRGSGRAEYNEQFF. As DNA, the CDR3 is TGTGCCAGCTCACGCGGTAGCGGGAGGGCCGAATACAATGAGCAGTTCTTC.

V usage is TRBV3-1 (or the pseudogene TRBV3-2) and J usage is TRBJ2-7; 7 bases line up with TRBD2. The CDR3 is 16 residues long. Germline CDR1 reads LGHDT; CDR2 reads YNNKEL (reference sequence). Trimming at V came to 0 bases and at J to 0 bases, leaving 5 bases not matched to a gene. The CDR3 bases are TGTGCCAGCAGCCAAGATGGGGGAGGGTTCTCCTACGAGCAGTACTTC. It yields the protein CASSQDGGGFSYEQYF.

This chain joins TRBV6-5 and TRBJ2-3; D uncertain. Germline V gene data show CDR1 as MNHEY and CDR2 as SVGAGI. V lost 8 bases and J 1 base, leaving 10 bases between the germline ends. This CDR3 has 13 amino acids. CDR3: CASALQRTDTQYF. CDR3 DNA sequence: TGTGCCAGCGCCCTCCAGCGCACAGATACGCAGTATTTT.

This clone was picked up one time. The V call is TRBV6-5, the J call TRBJ1-1; TRBD1 matches 9 bases. In germline, CDR1 is MNHEY, CDR2 SVGAGI. The CDR3 totals 14 residues. The V gene end was trimmed by 8 bases and the J gene end by 4 bases; junction bases not matched to a gene: 8. The DNA for the CDR3 is TGTGCCAGCCAGGGACAGGGAATGAGCACTGAAGCTTTCTTT. Translated, it gives CASQGQGMSTEAFF.

This rearrangement joins TRBV6-5 to TRBJ1-2; D unresolved. The CDR3 has 15 residues. Germline V gives CDR1 MNHEY, CDR2 SVGAGI. Trimming pared 0 bases from V and 4 bases from J, leaving 12 bases between. CDR3: CASSYSRSASYGYTF. In DNA, the CDR3 is TGTGCCAGCAGTTACTCTCGGTCGGCAAGCTATGGCTACACCTTC.

The chain is built from TRBV6-1 and TRBJ2-7; the D gene is possibly TRBD1 (5 bases). Germline CDR1 and CDR2: MNHNS and SASEGT. The germline V and J ends were trimmed by 2 bases and 2 bases, with 10 bases remaining between them. The CDR3 covers 14 residues. CDR3 amino acids: CASSEQGRTYEQYF. CDR3 bases: TGTGCCAGCAGTGAACAGGGCCGAACCTACGAGCAGTACTTC.

The CDR3 spells CSVPGRRVHEQYF. CDR3 coding DNA: TGCAGCGTTCCGGGACGGCGAGTCCACGAGCAGTACTTC. This chain links TRBV29-1 with TRBJ2-7; D tentatively reads TRBD1 or TRBD2 (5 bases each). The CDR3 has 13 amino acids. In germline, CDR1 is SQVTM, CDR2 ANQGSEA. Trimming shortened V by 5 bases and J by 5 bases, and 16 bases separated the two germline ends.

This chain links TRBV4-2 with TRBJ2-1; a possible D gene is TRBD2 (6 bases). This CDR3 region has 17 residues. CDR1 is LGHNA and CDR2 is YNFKEQ in the germline V gene. V lost 5 bases and J lost 6, with 23 bases in between. The CDR3 DNA follows: TGTGCCAGCAGCTTAGCCCACGGGCGGGGATTGGGCAATGAGCAGTTCTTC. Amino acid sequence: CASSLAHGRGLGNEQFF.

A single count supports this clone. This chain uses TRBV7-2 with TRBJ2-6; 7 bases fit TRBD2. The germline V gene has CDR1 SGHTA and CDR2 FQGNSA. This CDR3 is 17 amino acids long. V lost 2 bases, J lost 2 bases, and 6 bases stayed unmatched. The CDR3 loop is CASSLTGAGAGANVLTF. CDR3 sequence (DNA): TGTGCCAGCAGCTTAACGGGTGCGGGAGCTGGGGCCAACGTCCTGACTTTC.

The V gene is TRBV23-1, the J gene TRBJ2-7; 12 bases are a match to TRBD1. TRBV23-1 is annotated as an ORF whose role is uncertain. This CDR3 spans 15 amino acids. J gave up 6 bases and V 2 bases, and 5 bases lay outside the gene matches. The CDR3 DNA sequence: TGCGCCAGCAGTCAAGCCGGGACAGGGGGCGTCGAGCAGTACTTC. Translating gives CASSQAGTGGVEQYF.

V gene TRBV5-1 combines with J gene TRBJ2-1; a possible D gene is TRBD1 (5 bases). The CDR3 runs 13 residues. Trimming shortened V by 5 bases and J by 5 bases, and 11 bases separated the two germline ends. Germline CDR1 is SGHRS and CDR2 is YFSETQ. The CDR3 loop is CASRFDSDNEQFF. The CDR3 DNA reads TGCGCCAGCAGGTTTGACAGTGACAATGAGCAGTTCTTC.

V gene TRBV24-1 combines with J gene TRBJ2-7; the D gene is possibly TRBD1 (6 bases). Trimming left V 9 bases short and J 2 bases short, with 25 bases between. CDR1 is KGHDR and CDR2 is SFDVKD in the germline V gene. This CDR3 is built from 17 residues. The CDR3 DNA reads as TGTGCCACCCTCCGAATGGACAGAACACACAACACCTACGAGCAGTACTTC. Translation gives CATLRMDRTHNTYEQYF.

The chain has TRBV3-1 (or the pseudogene TRBV3-2) and TRBJ2-1, with 7 bases fitting TRBD2. Germline V gene data show CDR1 as LGHDT and CDR2 as YNNKEL (reference sequence). This CDR3 is 14 amino acids long. Trimming removed 1 base from V and 9 bases from J; junction bases left unmatched: 6. CDR3: CASSQGTRYGEQFF. CDR3 bases: TGTGCCAGCAGCCAAGGGACTAGGTACGGTGAGCAGTTCTTC.

This clone has only one observation. The V gene is TRBV6-1, the J gene TRBJ1-5, with no clear D. Germline values: CDR1 MNHNS, CDR2 SASEGT. Between the trimmed V and J ends, which lost 1 base and 4 bases, there was a span of 11 bases. The CDR3 is 15 residues long. The CDR3 DNA is TGTGCCAGCAGTGAAGATAGTGGGGAAAATCAGCCCCAGCATTTT. This translates into CASSEDSGENQPQHF.

The chain is built from TRBV13 and TRBJ2-7, with D uncertain. Germline V gives CDR1 PRHDT, CDR2 FYEKMQ (reference sequence). The CDR3 loop spans 14 amino acids. The V gene lost 3 bases and the J gene lost 3 bases, with 12 bases spanning the gap. The chain's CDR3 is CASSFKTTHYEQYF. CDR3 coding DNA: TGTGCCAGCAGCTTTAAGACAACTCACTACGAGCAGTACTTC.

This chain links TRBV11-3 with TRBJ1-1, with 9 positions matching TRBD1. V lost 1 base to trimming and J lost 7 bases; unmatched junction nucleotides: 7. This CDR3 has 15 residues. Germline V gives CDR1 SGHNT, CDR2 YENEEA. Here the CDR3 DNA reads TGTGCCAGCAGCTTAGCGACAGGGGGGGAGCATGAAGCTTTCTTT. Its protein is CASSLATGGEHEAFF.

The V gene is TRBV18, the J gene TRBJ2-7; TRBD1 is a possible D gene (6 bases). The V end lost 2 bases, the J end lost 4 bases, and 12 bases lay between the germline ends. The CDR3 covers 14 residues. The germline V gene has CDR1 KGHSH and CDR2 LQKENI. Here the CDR3 reads CASSPRGGGYEQYF. In DNA, the CDR3 is TGTGCCAGCTCACCAAGAGGGGGTGGATACGAGCAGTACTTC.

J is TRBJ1-2 and V is TRBV5-5; TRBD1 matches 8 bases. Per germline, CDR1 SGHKS and CDR2 YYEKEE (reference sequence). This CDR3 has 15 amino acids. V gave up 3 bases and J gave up 1 base; unmatched junction bases: 5. The CDR3 bases are TGTGCCAGCAGCTCTACAGGGGGATTTAACTATGGCTACACCTTC. It is translated as CASSSTGGFNYGYTF.

This clone was observed a single time. Since a much larger clone is just one base distant, this may be a read error. The chain is built from TRBV5-1 and TRBJ1-2; 10 bases are a match to TRBD1. The CDR3 runs 14 residues. V lost 2 bases and J lost 6; bases outside the gene matches: 4. Germline assignment: CDR1 SGHRS and CDR2 YFSETQ. CDR3 coding DNA: TGCGCCAGCAGCTTATCCGGGACAGGGGATGGCTACACCTTC. Residues: CASSLSGTGDGYTF.

This chain joins TRBV15 and TRBJ2-1; D tentatively fits TRBD1 or TRBD2 (5 bases each). In germline, CDR1 is LNHNV, CDR2 YYDKDF (reference sequence). The CDR3 runs 14 residues. Trimming shortened V by 0 bases and J by 9 bases, and 12 bases separated the two germline ends. CDR3 protein: CATSRDGGRSEQFF. Here the CDR3 DNA reads TGTGCCACCAGCAGAGATGGGGGACGATCTGAGCAGTTCTTC.

The chain links TRBV6-5 to TRBJ2-3; D possibly corresponds to TRBD2 (6 bases). CDR3 length: 14 amino acids. CDR1 is MNHEY, CDR2 SVGAGI, per germline. Trimming removed 6 bases at V and 0 bases at J, with 10 bases between. The CDR3 loop reads CASSSGTSTDTQYF. CDR3 in DNA: TGTGCCAGCAGCTCCGGGACTAGCACAGATACGCAGTATTTT.

The rearrangement links TRBV12-5 to TRBJ2-2; D not certain. Trimming removed 2 bases from V and 5 bases from J, with 6 bases in between. CDR3 length: 13 residues. The germline gives CDR1 LGHNT, CDR2 FRNRAP. Here the CDR3 DNA reads TGTGCTAGTGGTTTGAGTAATACCGGGGAGCTGTTTTTT. This gives the protein CASGLSNTGELFF.

The V call is TRBV20-1, the J call TRBJ1-1; TRBD1 agrees at 8 bases. The CDR3 loop spans 11 amino acids. Germline V gene sequence: CDR1 DFQATT, CDR2 SNEGSKA (reference sequence). V lost 6 bases to trimming and J lost 6 bases; unmatched junction nucleotides: 3. CDR3 protein: CSAAQGAEAFF. The CDR3, as DNA: TGCAGTGCGGCACAGGGGGCTGAAGCTTTCTTT.